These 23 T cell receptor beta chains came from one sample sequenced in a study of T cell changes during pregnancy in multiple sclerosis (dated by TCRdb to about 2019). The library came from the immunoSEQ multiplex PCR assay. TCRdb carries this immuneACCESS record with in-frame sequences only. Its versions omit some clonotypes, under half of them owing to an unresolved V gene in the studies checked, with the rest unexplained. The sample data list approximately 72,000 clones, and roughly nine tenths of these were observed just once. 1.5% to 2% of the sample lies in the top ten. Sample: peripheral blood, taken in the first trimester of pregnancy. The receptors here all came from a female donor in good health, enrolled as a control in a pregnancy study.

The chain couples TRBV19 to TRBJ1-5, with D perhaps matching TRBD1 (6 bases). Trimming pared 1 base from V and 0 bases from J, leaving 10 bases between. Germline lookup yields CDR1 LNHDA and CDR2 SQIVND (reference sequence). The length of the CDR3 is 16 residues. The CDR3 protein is CASSIGDIHSNQPQHF. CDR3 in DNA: TGTGCCAGTAGTATAGGGGACATCCATAGCAATCAGCCCCAGCATTTT.

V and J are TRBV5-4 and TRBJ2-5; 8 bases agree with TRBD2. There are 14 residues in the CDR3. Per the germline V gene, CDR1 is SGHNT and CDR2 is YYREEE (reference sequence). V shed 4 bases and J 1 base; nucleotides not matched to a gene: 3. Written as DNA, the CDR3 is TGTGCCAGCAGCCGGGGGGGGCCCCAAGAGACCCAGTACTTC. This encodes CASSRGGPQETQYF.

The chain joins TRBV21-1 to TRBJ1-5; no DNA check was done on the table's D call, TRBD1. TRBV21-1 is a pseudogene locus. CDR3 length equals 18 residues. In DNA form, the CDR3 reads TGTGCCAGCAGCAAAGAATTAGCTCCGGGACAGGGGAATCAGCCCCAGCATTTT. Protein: CASSKELAPGQGNQPQHF.

The CDR3 DNA reads as TGTGCCAGCAGCTCCAAACCGGGACAGTCGCAATTCTATGGCTACACCTTC. Encoded protein: CASSSKPGQSQFYGYTF. The rearrangement links TRBV7-9 to TRBJ1-2; 7 bases map to TRBD1. CDR1 and CDR2 (germline): SEHNR, FQNEAQ (reference sequence). The CDR3 runs 17 residues. Trimming took 4 bases from V and 4 from J; bases not matched to a gene: 15.

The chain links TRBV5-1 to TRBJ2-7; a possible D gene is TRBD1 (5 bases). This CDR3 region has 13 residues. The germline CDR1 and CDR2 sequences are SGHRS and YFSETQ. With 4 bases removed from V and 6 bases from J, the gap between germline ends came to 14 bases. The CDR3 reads CASSPLGQGEQYF. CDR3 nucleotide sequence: TGCGCCAGCAGCCCTTTAGGGCAGGGCGAGCAGTACTTC.

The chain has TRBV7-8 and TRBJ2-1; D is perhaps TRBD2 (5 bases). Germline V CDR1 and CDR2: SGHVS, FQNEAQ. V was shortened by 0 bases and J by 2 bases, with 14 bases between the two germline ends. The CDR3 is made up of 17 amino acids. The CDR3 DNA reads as TGTGCCAGCAGCTTAGCGCGGCGAGCGGCCCCCTACAATGAGCAGTTCTTC. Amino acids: CASSLARRAAPYNEQFF.

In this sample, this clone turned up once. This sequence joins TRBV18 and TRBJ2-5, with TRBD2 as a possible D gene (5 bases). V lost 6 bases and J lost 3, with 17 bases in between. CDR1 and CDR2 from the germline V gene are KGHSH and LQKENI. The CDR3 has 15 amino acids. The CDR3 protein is CASSLDLANEETQYF. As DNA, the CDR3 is TGTGCCAGCTCTCTCGATCTAGCAAATGAAGAGACCCAGTACTTC.

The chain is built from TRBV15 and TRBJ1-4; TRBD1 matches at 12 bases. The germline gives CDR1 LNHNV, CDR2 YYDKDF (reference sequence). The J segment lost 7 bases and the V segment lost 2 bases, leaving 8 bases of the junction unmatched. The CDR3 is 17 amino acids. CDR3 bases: TGTGCCACCAGCAGACAAAGGGGGACAGGGGGCAGTGAAAAACTGTTTTTT. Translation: CATSRQRGTGGSEKLFF. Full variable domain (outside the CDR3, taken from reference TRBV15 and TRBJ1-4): DAMVIQNPRYQVTQFGKPVTLSCSQTLNHNVMYWYQQKSSQAPKLLFHYYDKDFNNEADTPDNFQSRRPNTSFCFLDIRSPGLGDTAMYLCATSRQRGTGGSEKLFFGSGTQLSVL.

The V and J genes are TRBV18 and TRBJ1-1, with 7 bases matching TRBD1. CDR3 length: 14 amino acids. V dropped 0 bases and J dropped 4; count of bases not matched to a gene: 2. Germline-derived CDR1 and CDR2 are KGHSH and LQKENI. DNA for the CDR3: TGTGCCAGCTCACCACCGACAGGGATCACTGAAGCTTTCTTT. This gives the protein CASSPPTGITEAFF.

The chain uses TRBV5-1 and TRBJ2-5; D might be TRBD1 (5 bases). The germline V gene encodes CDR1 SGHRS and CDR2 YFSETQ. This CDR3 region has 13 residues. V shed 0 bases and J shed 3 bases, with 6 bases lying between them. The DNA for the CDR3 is TGCGCCAGCAGCTTGGTGGACAAAGAGACCCAGTACTTC. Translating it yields CASSLVDKETQYF.

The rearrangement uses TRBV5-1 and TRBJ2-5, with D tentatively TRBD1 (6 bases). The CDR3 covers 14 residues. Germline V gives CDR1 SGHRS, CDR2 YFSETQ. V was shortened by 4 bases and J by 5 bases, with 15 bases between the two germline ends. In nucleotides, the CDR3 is TGCGCCAGCAGCCGTATTGGGGGCAGGGAGACCCAGTACTTC. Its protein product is CASSRIGGRETQYF.

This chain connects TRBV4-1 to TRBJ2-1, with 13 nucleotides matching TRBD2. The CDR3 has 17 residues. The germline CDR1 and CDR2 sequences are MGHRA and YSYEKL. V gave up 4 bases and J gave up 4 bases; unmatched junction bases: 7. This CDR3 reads CASSRGLAGVSYNEQFF. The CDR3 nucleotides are TGCGCCAGCAGCCGTGGACTAGCGGGAGTATCTTACAATGAGCAGTTCTTC.

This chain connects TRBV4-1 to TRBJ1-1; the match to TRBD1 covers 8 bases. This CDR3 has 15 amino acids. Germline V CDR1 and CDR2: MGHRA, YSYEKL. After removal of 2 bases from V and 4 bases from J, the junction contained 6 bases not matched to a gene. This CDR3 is CASSQRTGSSTEAFF. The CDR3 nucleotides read TGCGCCAGCAGCCAAAGGACAGGGTCGAGCACTGAAGCTTTCTTT.

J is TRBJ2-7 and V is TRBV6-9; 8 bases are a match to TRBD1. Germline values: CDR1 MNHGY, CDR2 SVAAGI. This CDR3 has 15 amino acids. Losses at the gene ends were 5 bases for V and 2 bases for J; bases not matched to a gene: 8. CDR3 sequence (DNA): TGTGCCAGCAGTGGGGGGACAGGCAGCCCCTACGAGCAGTACTTC. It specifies CASSGGTGSPYEQYF.

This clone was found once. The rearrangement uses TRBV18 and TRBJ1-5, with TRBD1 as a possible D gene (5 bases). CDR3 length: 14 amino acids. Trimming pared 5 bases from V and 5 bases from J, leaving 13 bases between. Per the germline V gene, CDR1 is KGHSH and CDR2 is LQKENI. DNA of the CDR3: TGTGCCAGCTCATTCAGGGATGGCGATCAGCCCCAGCATTTT. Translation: CASSFRDGDQPQHF.

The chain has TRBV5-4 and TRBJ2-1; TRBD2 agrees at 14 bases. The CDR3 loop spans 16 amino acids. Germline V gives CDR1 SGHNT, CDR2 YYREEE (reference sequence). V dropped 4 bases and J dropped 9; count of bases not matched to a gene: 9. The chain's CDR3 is CASSPGLAGGLGEQFF. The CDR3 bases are TGTGCCAGCAGCCCTGGACTAGCGGGAGGCTTAGGTGAGCAGTTCTTC.

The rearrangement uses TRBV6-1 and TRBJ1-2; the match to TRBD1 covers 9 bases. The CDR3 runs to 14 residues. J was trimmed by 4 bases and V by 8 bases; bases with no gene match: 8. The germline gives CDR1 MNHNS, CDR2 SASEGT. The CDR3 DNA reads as TGTGCCAGCCGGACAGGGGACTCCTTCTATGGCTACACCTTC. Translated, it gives CASRTGDSFYGYTF.

CDR3 coding DNA: TGCGCCAGCAGCGCCTCTAGCGACTACGAGCAGTACTTC. This translates into CASSASSDYEQYF. The chain has TRBV5-1 and TRBJ2-7, with D possibly matching TRBD2 (6 bases). Germline CDR1 SGHRS, CDR2 YFSETQ. The CDR3 is 13 residues long. Trimming shortened V by 4 bases and J by 3 bases, and 11 bases separated the two germline ends.

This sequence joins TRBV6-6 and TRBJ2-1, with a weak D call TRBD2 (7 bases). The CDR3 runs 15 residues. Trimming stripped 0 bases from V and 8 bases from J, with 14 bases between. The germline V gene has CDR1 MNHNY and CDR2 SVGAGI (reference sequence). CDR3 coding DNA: TGTGCCAGCAGTTACTCTTGGTCGGGGGGCGATGAGCAGTTCTTC. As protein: CASSYSWSGGDEQFF.

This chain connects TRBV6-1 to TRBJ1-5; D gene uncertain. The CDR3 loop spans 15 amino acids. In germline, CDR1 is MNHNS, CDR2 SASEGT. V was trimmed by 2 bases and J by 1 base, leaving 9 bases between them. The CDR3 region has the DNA TGTGCCAGCAGTGAATATCGGGGAAGCAATCAGCCCCAGCATTTT. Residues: CASSEYRGSNQPQHF.

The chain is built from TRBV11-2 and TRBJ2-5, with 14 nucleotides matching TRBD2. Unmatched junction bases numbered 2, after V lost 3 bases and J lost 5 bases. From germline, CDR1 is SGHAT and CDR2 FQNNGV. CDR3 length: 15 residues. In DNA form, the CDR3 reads TGTGCCAGCAGCTTCGGACTAGCGGGAGGCGAGACCCAGTACTTC. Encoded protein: CASSFGLAGGETQYF.

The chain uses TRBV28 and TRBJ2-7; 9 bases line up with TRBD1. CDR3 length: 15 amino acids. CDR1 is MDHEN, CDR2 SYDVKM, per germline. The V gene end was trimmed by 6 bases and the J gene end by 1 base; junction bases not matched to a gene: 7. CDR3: CASSKTGGASYEQYF. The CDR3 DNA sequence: TGTGCCAGCAGCAAAACAGGGGGCGCGTCCTACGAGCAGTACTTC.

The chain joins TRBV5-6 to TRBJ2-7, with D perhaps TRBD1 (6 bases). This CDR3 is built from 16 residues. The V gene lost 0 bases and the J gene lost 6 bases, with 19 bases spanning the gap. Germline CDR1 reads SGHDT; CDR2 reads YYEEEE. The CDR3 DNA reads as TGTGCCAGCAGCTTGGGTTACAGGGCCCAACGGGGCGAGCAGTACTTC. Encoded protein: CASSLGYRAQRGEQYF.